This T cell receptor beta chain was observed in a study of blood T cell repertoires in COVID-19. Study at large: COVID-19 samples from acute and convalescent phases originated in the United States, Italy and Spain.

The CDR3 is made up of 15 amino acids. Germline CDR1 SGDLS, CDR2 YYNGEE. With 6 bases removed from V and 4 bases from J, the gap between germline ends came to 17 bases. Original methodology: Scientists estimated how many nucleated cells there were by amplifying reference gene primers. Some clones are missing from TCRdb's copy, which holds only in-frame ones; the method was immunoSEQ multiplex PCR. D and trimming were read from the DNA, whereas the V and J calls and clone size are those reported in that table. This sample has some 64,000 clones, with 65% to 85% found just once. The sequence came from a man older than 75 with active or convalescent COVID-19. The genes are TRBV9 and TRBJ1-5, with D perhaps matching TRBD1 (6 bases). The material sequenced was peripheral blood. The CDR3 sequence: CASNTGGVGNQPQHF. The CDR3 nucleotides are TGTGCCAGCAATACTGGGGGCGTTGGGAATCAGCCCCAGCATTTT.